The table lists the clone carrying this TCR beta chain with a few counts. Antigen: not known. The data originate from a study of blood T cells in healthy people across ages. At the level of the study: Per every two T cells, about one barcoded beta molecule was captured by template switching. Study outcomes and limitations: Researchers deemed the diversity estimates from one million T cells underestimates.

A sample-barcoded 5' primer and a J-beta primer mix were used in a second PCR of about 7 to 11 cycles. Each cDNA molecule, via a template-switch adaptor with 12 random nucleotides, was tagged. TCRdb re-derived calls from the 5' RACE reads in MiXCR, one entry per CDR3 protein. The sample consists of 1.5 million to 2 million distinct CDR3 sequences, around half of them appearing once. The V end was cut by 2 bases, the J end by 7 bases, with 14 bases between. This CDR3 is built from 14 residues. In germline, CDR1 is MNHNY, CDR2 SVGAGI (reference sequence). The sequence was collected from a woman in her forties in good health. The sample consisted of blood. The rearrangement links TRBV6-6 to TRBJ2-5; D may be TRBD1 or TRBD2 (5 bases each). The DNA for the CDR3 is TGTGCCAGCAGTTACGACCGGGGAAGGGGGACCCAGTACTTC. It translates to CASSYDRGRGTQYF.